This record concerns one T cell receptor (beta chain) sequence. The CDR3 is made up of 14 amino acids. J was trimmed by 4 bases and V by 3 bases; bases with no gene match: 4. Germline V gene sequence: CDR1 SGHDT, CDR2 YYEEEE. The data are from a study of blood T cell repertoires in COVID-19. For the study at large: Nucleic acid was either cDNA or gDNA, and it came from T cells, B-cell-depleted T cells, or PBMCs.

Authors' processing steps: Reference gene primer amplification in the assay estimated nucleated cell counts. Profiling relied on immunoSEQ multiplex PCR, and the TCRdb table lists in-frame clones only, not all of them. V, J and clone size were drawn from that table, and D and trimming were deduced from the DNA. Here the sample spans approximately 280,000 clones, more than 75% being singletons. The TCR sequence derives from a young woman who had recovered from COVID-19. The chain has TRBV5-6 and TRBJ1-2; 9 bases map to TRBD1. Sample: peripheral blood. In DNA form, the CDR3 reads TGTGCCAGCAGCTATGAGGACAGGGGCTATGGCTACACCTTC. It is translated as CASSYEDRGYGYTF.